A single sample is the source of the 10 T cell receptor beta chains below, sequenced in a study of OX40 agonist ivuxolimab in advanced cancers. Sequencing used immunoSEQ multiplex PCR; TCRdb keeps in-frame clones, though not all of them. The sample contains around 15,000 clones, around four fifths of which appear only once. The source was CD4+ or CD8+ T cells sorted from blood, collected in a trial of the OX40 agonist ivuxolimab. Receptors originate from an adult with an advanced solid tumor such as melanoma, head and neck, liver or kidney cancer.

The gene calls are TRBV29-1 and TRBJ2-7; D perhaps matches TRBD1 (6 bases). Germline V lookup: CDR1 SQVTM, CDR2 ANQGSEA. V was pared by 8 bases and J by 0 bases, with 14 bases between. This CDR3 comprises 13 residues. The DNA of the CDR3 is TGCAGCAACGGGACAACCTCCTCCTACGAGCAGTACTTC. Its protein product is CSNGTTSSYEQYF.

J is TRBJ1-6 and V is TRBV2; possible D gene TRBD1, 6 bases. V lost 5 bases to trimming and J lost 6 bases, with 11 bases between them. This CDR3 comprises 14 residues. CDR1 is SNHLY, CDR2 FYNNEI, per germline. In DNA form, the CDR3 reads TGTGCCAGCAGTACAGGGTTAGTTAATTCACCCCTCCACTTT. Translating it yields CASSTGLVNSPLHF.

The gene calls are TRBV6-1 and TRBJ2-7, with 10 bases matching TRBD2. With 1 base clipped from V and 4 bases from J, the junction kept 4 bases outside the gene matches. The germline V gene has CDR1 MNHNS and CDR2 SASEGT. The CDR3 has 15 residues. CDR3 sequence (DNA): TGTGCCAGCAGTGAAGAGGCTAGCGGGGGATACGAGCAGTACTTC. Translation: CASSEEASGGYEQYF.

CDR3 loop: CASSLLGNTYNEQFF. The CDR3 DNA reads TGTGCCAGCAGTCTCCTAGGGAACACCTACAATGAGCAGTTCTTC. This chain connects TRBV5-8 to TRBJ2-1; D is uncertain. Per germline, CDR1 SGHTS and CDR2 YDEGEE. V lost 5 bases, J lost 2 bases, and 14 bases lay in between. The CDR3 consists of 15 residues.

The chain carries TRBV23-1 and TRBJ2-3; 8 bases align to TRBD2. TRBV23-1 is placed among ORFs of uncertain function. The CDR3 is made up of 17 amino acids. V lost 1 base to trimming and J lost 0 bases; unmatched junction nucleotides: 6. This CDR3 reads CASSQLLADTSTDTQYF. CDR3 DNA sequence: TGCGCCAGCAGTCAATTACTAGCGGACACTAGCACAGATACGCAGTATTTT.

CDR3 protein: CASSYVDGDTGELFF. The CDR3 nucleotides are TGTGCCAGCAGTTACGTAGACGGGGACACCGGGGAGCTGTTTTTT. This chain joins TRBV6-5 and TRBJ2-2; D possibly corresponds to TRBD2 (5 bases). Trimming took 2 bases from V and 3 from J, leaving 10 bases between them. Germline loops: CDR1 MNHEY, CDR2 SVGAGI. The CDR3 has 15 residues.

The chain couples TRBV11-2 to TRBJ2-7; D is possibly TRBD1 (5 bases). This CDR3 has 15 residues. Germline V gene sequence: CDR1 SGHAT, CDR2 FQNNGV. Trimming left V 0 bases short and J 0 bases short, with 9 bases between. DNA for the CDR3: TGTGCCAGCAGCTTAGACAGGGCCATCTCCTACGAGCAGTACTTC. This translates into CASSLDRAISYEQYF.

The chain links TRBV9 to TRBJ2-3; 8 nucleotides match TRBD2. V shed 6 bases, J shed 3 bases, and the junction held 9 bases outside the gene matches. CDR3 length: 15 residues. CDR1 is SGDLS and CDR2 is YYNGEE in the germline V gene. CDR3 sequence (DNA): TGTGCCAGCACCTCCAGTAGCGGGGAAACAGATACGCAGTATTTT. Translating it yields CASTSSSGETDTQYF.

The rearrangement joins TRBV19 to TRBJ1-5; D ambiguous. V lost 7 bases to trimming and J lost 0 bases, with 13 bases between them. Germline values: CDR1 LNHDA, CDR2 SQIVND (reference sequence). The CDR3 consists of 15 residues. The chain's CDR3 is CASNLDGYSNQPQHF. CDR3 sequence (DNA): TGTGCCAGTAACCTCGACGGTTATAGCAATCAGCCCCAGCATTTT.

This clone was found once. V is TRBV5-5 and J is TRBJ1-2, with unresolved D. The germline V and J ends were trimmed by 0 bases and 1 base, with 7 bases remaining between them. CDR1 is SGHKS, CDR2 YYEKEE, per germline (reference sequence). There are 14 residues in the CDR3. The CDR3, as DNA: TGTGCCAGCAGCTTGGGCGGTTTTAACTATGGCTACACCTTC. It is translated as CASSLGGFNYGYTF.